This T cell receptor beta chain comes out of a study of blood T cell repertoires in COVID-19. In germline, CDR1 is SEHNR, CDR2 FQNEAQ (reference sequence). CDR3 size: 16 residues. The V segment lost 5 bases and the J segment 3 bases; nucleotides outside the gene matches: 6. Cohorts were assigned according to the clinical history that participants reported. Only in-frame clones appear in the TCRdb table, and some are missing; sequencing was by immunoSEQ multiplex PCR. The data contain fewer than 200,000 clones, approximately 79% of them seen just once; the ten biggest clones take up approximately 7.3%.

The rearrangement joins TRBV7-9 to TRBJ2-3; 12 nucleotides match TRBD2. Sequencing input: PBMCs or T cells enriched from blood (not recorded which). The clonotype originates from a man between 50 and 59 years old who had recovered from COVID-19. The CDR3 coding sequence is TGTGCCAGCAGCGCTCTAGCGGGGGGGGAAACAGATACGCAGTATTTT. This codes for CASSALAGGETDTQYF.